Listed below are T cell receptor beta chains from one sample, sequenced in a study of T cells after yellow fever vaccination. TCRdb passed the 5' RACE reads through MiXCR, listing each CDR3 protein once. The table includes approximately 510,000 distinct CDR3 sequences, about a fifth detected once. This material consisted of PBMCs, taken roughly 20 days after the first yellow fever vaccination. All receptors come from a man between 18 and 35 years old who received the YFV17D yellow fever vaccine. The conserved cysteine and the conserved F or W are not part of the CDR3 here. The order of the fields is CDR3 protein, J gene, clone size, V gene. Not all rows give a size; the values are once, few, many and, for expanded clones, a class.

CDR3 protein: SARVPRILTGRHGYT; J gene: TRBJ1-2; clone size: NA; V gene: TRBV20-1
CDR3 protein: ASSPGQAWGANVLT; J gene: TRBJ2-6; clone size: NA; V gene: TRBV7-2
CDR3 protein: ASGAEGETQY; J gene: TRBJ2-5; clone size: NA; V gene: TRBV5-1
CDR3 protein: ASSALTGRAQPQH; J gene: TRBJ1-5; clone size: few; V gene: TRBV7-8
CDR3 protein: SVVGVAIHRGGETQY; J gene: TRBJ2-5; clone size: NA; V gene: TRBV29-1
CDR3 protein: ASSYYLTANYGYT; J gene: TRBJ1-2; clone size: few; V gene: TRBV7-2
CDR3 protein: ASSSGLAGKTDTQY; J gene: TRBJ2-3; clone size: NA; V gene: TRBV28
CDR3 protein: ASSRQDATNEKLF; J gene: TRBJ1-4; clone size: NA; V gene: TRBV4-3
CDR3 protein: ASSTGQGYGYT; J gene: TRBJ1-2; clone size: many; V gene: TRBV12-3/TRBV12-4
CDR3 protein: ASSGPGTAQY; J gene: TRBJ2-3; clone size: NA; V gene: TRBV7-9
CDR3 protein: ASSFVGGSDSPLH; J gene: TRBJ1-6; clone size: NA; V gene: TRBV5-1
CDR3 protein: SVEVKGKNEKLF; J gene: TRBJ1-4; clone size: once; V gene: TRBV29-1
CDR3 protein: ASSLRAQGYT; J gene: TRBJ1-2; clone size: few; V gene: TRBV12-3/TRBV12-4
CDR3 protein: ASSLGGGRGNTEAF; J gene: TRBJ1-1; clone size: few; V gene: TRBV5-1
CDR3 protein: ASSPGSYPPRNTEAF; J gene: TRBJ1-1; clone size: NA; V gene: TRBV18
CDR3 protein: SAWTGRGETQY; J gene: TRBJ2-5; clone size: NA; V gene: TRBV29-1
CDR3 protein: ASSPGLPDDGYT; J gene: TRBJ1-2; clone size: few; V gene: TRBV12-3/TRBV12-4
CDR3 protein: ASSPSSENTQY; J gene: TRBJ2-3; clone size: many; V gene: TRBV19
CDR3 protein: ASSPTSGGRDTQY; J gene: TRBJ2-3; clone size: NA; V gene: TRBV7-2
CDR3 protein: ASSSTGVNEQF; J gene: TRBJ2-1; clone size: few; V gene: TRBV7-3
CDR3 protein: ASSLGSSAYQETQY; J gene: TRBJ2-5; clone size: NA; V gene: TRBV11-2
CDR3 protein: ASSRGGPRGDEQF; J gene: TRBJ2-1; clone size: few; V gene: TRBV5-1
CDR3 protein: ASSLGEGGLLGANVLT; J gene: TRBJ2-6; clone size: NA; V gene: TRBV7-8
CDR3 protein: ASSQDHRSLAGANVLT; J gene: TRBJ2-6; clone size: NA; V gene: TRBV4-1
CDR3 protein: ASKPKGTGLYNEQF; J gene: TRBJ2-1; clone size: NA; V gene: TRBV7-2
CDR3 protein: AIRTGLTEAF; J gene: TRBJ1-1; clone size: NA; V gene: TRBV10-3
CDR3 protein: ASSQVGGGAVDTQY; J gene: TRBJ2-3; clone size: NA; V gene: TRBV3-1
CDR3 protein: ASSNNRETDTQY; J gene: TRBJ2-3; clone size: few; V gene: TRBV19
CDR3 protein: ASSQVGLPTLDTQY; J gene: TRBJ2-3; clone size: NA; V gene: TRBV4-3
CDR3 protein: SANPALDTQY; J gene: TRBJ2-5; clone size: NA; V gene: TRBV20-1
CDR3 protein: ASSPSGTSGTYEQY; J gene: TRBJ2-7; clone size: many; V gene: TRBV18
CDR3 protein: ASSLVMGASEQY; J gene: TRBJ2-7; clone size: few; V gene: TRBV13
CDR3 protein: ASSWGPDRLYEQY; J gene: TRBJ2-7; clone size: few; V gene: TRBV5-1
CDR3 protein: ASSLVPGTGETQY; J gene: TRBJ2-5; clone size: NA; V gene: TRBV5-1
CDR3 protein: ASSPGPSQTYEQY; J gene: TRBJ2-7; clone size: few; V gene: TRBV5-1
CDR3 protein: SARDRLGLTDTQY; J gene: TRBJ2-3; clone size: few; V gene: TRBV20-1
CDR3 protein: ASSFDRVVAEAF; J gene: TRBJ1-1; clone size: few; V gene: TRBV6-5
CDR3 protein: ASSYGAGGAYEQY; J gene: TRBJ2-7; clone size: few; V gene: TRBV6-5
CDR3 protein: SVDLGGNEKLF; J gene: TRBJ1-4; clone size: few; V gene: TRBV29-1
CDR3 protein: ASTSSIPSYEQY; J gene: TRBJ2-7; clone size: few; V gene: TRBV12-3/TRBV12-4
CDR3 protein: ASSYTGLAGGNRLPTQY; J gene: TRBJ2-3; clone size: few; V gene: TRBV6-5
CDR3 protein: ASSLGQSNEKLF; J gene: TRBJ1-4; clone size: many; V gene: TRBV3-1
CDR3 protein: ASRNGWGHGAQY; J gene: TRBJ2-5; clone size: few; V gene: TRBV6-1
CDR3 protein: ASSPGADWNEQF; J gene: TRBJ2-1; clone size: few; V gene: TRBV7-2
CDR3 protein: ASRAGTFTGELF; J gene: TRBJ2-2; clone size: NA; V gene: TRBV6-1
CDR3 protein: ASSLTGHNQPQH; J gene: TRBJ1-5; clone size: NA; V gene: TRBV7-2
CDR3 protein: ASSSRGANQPQH; J gene: TRBJ1-5; clone size: NA; V gene: TRBV6-5
CDR3 protein: ASSLQGVGNTIY; J gene: TRBJ1-3; clone size: NA; V gene: TRBV6-5
CDR3 protein: ASTHGRGGPDTQY; J gene: TRBJ2-3; clone size: NA; V gene: TRBV7-2
CDR3 protein: ASSFLAGGRTDTQY; J gene: TRBJ2-3; clone size: few; V gene: TRBV7-8
CDR3 protein: SVAQGPQGYTEAF; J gene: TRBJ1-1; clone size: NA; V gene: TRBV29-1
CDR3 protein: ASSPPGSVFQETQY; J gene: TRBJ2-5; clone size: NA; V gene: TRBV5-1
CDR3 protein: ASSPADPGRGYT; J gene: TRBJ1-2; clone size: NA; V gene: TRBV12-3/TRBV12-4
CDR3 protein: ASSYSYAQGTDTQY; J gene: TRBJ2-3; clone size: NA; V gene: TRBV7-3
CDR3 protein: ASSYRNRGEQPQH; J gene: TRBJ1-5; clone size: NA; V gene: TRBV6-2/TRBV6-3
CDR3 protein: ASSNWQGCTGELF; J gene: TRBJ2-2; clone size: few; V gene: TRBV21-1